Detailed here is one T cell receptor (beta chain). The data were taken from a study of neoadjuvant anti-PD-1 for oral cavity cancer. The CDR3 is 12 residues long. Trimming pared 6 bases from V and 4 bases from J, leaving 6 bases between. CDR1 MNHNS and CDR2 SASEGT come from the germline V gene. Measured with immunoSEQ multiplex PCR; TCRdb has only the in-frame clones, and not every one. This sample has under 85,000 clones; approximately 80% occur once, and the top ten carry over 3%. Analysis of PBMCs was direct, with no culture step. The clonotype comes from a person aged 40 to 85 with oral cavity squamous cell carcinoma. The starting material was PBMCs, obtained before nivolumab (anti-PD-1) treatment. This rearrangement joins TRBV6-1 to TRBJ2-2; no reliable D call. CDR3 DNA: TGTGCCAGCAGACAGAGCACCGGGGAGCTGTTTTTT. Its protein is CASRQSTGELFF.